At least ten counts were recorded for the clone carrying this T cell receptor beta chain. Its target is not known. Amplification of TCR beta CDR3 regions used RNA as the template. The HTBI set primed first-round TCR CDR3 RT-PCR. TCRdb itself ran the multiplex PCR reads through MiXCR, one entry per CDR3 protein. This sample has hundreds of thousands of distinct CDR3 sequences, with around 15% found just once. This record comes from a study of T cells in Graves' hyperthyroidism and ophthalmopathy. V lost 5 bases and J lost 1, with 9 bases in between. CDR3 length: 13 amino acids. Germline values: CDR1 SGHAT, CDR2 FQNNGV. Whole-study results and caveats: In the blood, most expanded thyroid clonotypes above 0.001 appeared as well. Ophthalmopathy was predicted by the model a median of 6.5 months ahead of onset.

V gene TRBV11-2 combines with J gene TRBJ2-7; D perhaps matches TRBD1 (6 bases). This sequence was found in a woman under 30 with Graves' hyperthyroidism. Sample: blood. Written as DNA, the CDR3 is TGTGCCAGCAGCATTACAGGGTCCTACGAGCAGTACTTC. It specifies CASSITGSYEQYF.